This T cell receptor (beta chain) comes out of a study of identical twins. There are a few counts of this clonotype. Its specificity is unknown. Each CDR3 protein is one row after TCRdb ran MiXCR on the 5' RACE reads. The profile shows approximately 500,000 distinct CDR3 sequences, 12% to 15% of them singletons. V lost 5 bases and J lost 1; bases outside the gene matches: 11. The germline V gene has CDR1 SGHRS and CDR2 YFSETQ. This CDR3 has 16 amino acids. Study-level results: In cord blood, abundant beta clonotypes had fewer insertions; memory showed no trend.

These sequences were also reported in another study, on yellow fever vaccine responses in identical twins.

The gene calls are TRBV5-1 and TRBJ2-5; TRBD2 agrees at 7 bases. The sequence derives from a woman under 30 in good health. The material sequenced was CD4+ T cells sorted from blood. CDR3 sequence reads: CASRSGSSGIQETQYF. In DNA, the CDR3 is TGCGCCAGCAGATCTGGGTCTAGCGGCATCCAAGAGACCCAGTACTTC. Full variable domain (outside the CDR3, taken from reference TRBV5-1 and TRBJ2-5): KAGVTQTPRYLIKTRGQQVTLSCSPISGHRSVSWYQQTPGQGLQFLFEYFSETQRNKGNFPGRFSGRQFSNSRSEMNVSTLELGDSALYLCASRSGSSGIQETQYFGPGTRLLVL.